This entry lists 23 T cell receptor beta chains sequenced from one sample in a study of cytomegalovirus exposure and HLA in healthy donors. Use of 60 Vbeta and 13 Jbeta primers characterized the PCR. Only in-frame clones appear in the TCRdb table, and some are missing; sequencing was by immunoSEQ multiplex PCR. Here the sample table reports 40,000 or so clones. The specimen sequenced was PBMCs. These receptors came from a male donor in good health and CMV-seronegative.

CDR3 DNA: TGTGCCAGCAATTATGACACCTCGAACACCGGGGAGCTGTTTTTT. Amino acids: CASNYDTSNTGELFF. The J gene is TRBJ2-2, the V gene TRBV2; D gene ambiguous. The CDR3 has 15 residues. Germline CDR1 and CDR2: SNHLY and FYNNEI. Trimming removed 7 bases from V and 0 bases from J, with 12 bases in between.

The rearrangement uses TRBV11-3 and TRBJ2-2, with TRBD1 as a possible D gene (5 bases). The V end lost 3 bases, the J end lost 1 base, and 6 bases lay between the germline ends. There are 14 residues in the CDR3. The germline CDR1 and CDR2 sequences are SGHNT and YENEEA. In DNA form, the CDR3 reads TGTGCCAGCAGCTTTGACAGGAACACCGGGGAGCTGTTTTTT. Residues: CASSFDRNTGELFF. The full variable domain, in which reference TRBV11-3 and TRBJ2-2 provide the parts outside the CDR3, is EAGVVQSPRYKIIEKKQPVAFWCNPISGHNTLYWYLQNLGQGPELLIRYENEEAVDDSQLPKDRFSAERLKGVDSTLKIQPAELGDSAVYLCASSFDRNTGELFFGEGSRLTVL.

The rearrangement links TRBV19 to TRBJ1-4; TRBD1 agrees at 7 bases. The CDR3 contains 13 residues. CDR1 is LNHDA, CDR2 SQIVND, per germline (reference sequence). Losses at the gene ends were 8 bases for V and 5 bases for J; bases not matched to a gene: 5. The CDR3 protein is CASSRGRNEKLFF. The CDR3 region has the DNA TGTGCCAGTTCAAGGGGGCGAAATGAAAAACTGTTTTTT. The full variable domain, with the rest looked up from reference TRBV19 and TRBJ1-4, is DGGITQSPKYLFRKEGQNVTLSCEQNLNHDAMYWYRQDPGQGLRLIYYSQIVNDFQKGDIAEGYSVSREKKESFPLTVTSAQKNPTAFYLCASSRGRNEKLFFGSGTQLSVL.

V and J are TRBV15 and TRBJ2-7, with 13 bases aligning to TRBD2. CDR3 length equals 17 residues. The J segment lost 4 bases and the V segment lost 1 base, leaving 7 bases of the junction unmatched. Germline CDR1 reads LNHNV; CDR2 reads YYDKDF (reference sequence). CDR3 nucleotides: TGTGCCACCAGCAGAGGCACGGGACTAGCGGGGACTTACGAGCAGTACTTC. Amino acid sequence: CATSRGTGLAGTYEQYF.

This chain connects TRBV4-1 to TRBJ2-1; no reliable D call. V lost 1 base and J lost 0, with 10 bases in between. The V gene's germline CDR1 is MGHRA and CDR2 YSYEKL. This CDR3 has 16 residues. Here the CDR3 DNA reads TGCGCCAGCAGCCAAGCGGGTAAATCCTCCTACAATGAGCAGTTCTTC. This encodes CASSQAGKSSYNEQFF.

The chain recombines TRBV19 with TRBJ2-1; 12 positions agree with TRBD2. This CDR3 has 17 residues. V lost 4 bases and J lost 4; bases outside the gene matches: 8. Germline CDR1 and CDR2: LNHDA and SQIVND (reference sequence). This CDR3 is CASSRASGGEGYNEQFF. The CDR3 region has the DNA TGTGCCAGTAGTAGGGCTAGCGGGGGGGAGGGATACAATGAGCAGTTCTTC. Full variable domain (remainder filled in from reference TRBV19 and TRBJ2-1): DGGITQSPKYLFRKEGQNVTLSCEQNLNHDAMYWYRQDPGQGLRLIYYSQIVNDFQKGDIAEGYSVSREKKESFPLTVTSAQKNPTAFYLCASSRASGGEGYNEQFFGPGTRLTVL.

The CDR3 DNA follows: TGTGCCAGTAGTATTAGCGGCAGGACCTACGAGCAGTACTTC. Protein: CASSISGRTYEQYF. This chain connects TRBV19 to TRBJ2-7, with D maybe TRBD2 (6 bases). This CDR3 has 14 amino acids. The germline gives CDR1 LNHDA, CDR2 SQIVND (reference sequence). V lost 3 bases, J lost 2 bases, and 11 bases lay in between. The complete variable domain, with remaining parts taken from reference TRBV19 and TRBJ2-7, reads DGGITQSPKYLFRKEGQNVTLSCEQNLNHDAMYWYRQDPGQGLRLIYYSQIVNDFQKGDIAEGYSVSREKKESFPLTVTSAQKNPTAFYLCASSISGRTYEQYFGPGTRLTVT.

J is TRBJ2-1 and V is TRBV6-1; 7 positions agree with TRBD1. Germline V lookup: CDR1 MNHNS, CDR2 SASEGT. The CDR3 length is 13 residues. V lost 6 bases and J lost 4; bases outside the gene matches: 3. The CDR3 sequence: CASREGQYNEQFF. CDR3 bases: TGTGCCAGCAGAGAGGGACAGTACAATGAGCAGTTCTTC.

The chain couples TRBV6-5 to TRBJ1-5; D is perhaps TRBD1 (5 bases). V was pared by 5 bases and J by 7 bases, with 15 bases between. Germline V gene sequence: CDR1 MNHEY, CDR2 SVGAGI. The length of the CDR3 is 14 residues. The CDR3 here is CASSRTSSNQPQHF. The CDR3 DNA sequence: TGTGCCAGCAGTCGGACAAGCTCGAACCAGCCCCAGCATTTT.

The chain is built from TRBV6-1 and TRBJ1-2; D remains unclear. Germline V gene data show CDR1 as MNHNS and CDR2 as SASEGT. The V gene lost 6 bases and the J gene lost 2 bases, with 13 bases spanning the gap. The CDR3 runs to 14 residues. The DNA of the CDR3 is TGTGCCAGCAGCCCCGGTCTGGGCAACTATGGCTACACCTTC. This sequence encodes CASSPGLGNYGYTF.

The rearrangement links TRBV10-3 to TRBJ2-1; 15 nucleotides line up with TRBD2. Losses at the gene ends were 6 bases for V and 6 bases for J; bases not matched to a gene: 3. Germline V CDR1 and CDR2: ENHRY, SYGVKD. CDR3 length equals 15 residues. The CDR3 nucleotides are TGTGCCATCAGGGGACTAGCGGGGGGACTCAATGAGCAGTTCTTC. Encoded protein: CAIRGLAGGLNEQFF.

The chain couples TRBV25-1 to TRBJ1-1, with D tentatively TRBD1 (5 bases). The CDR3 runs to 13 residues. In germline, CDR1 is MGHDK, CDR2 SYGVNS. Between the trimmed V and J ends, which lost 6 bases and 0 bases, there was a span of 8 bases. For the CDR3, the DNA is TGTGCCAGCAGCCGGGGGTTGAACACTGAAGCTTTCTTT. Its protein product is CASSRGLNTEAFF.

The CDR3: CASSPVAGGSTDTQYF. The CDR3 nucleotides are TGTGCCAGCAGTCCAGTAGCGGGGGGGTCCACAGATACGCAGTATTTT. V gene TRBV27 combines with J gene TRBJ2-3; 11 bases line up with TRBD2. The CDR3 runs to 16 residues. After removal of 5 bases from V and 2 bases from J, the junction contained 6 bases not matched to a gene. Looked up from germline, CDR1 is MNHEY and CDR2 is SMNVEV (reference sequence).

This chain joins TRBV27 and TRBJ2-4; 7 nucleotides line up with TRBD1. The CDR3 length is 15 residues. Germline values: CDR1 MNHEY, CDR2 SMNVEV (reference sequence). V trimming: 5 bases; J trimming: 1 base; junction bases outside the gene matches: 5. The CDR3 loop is CASSLTGVAKNIQYF. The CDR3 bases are TGTGCCAGCAGTCTCACAGGGGTTGCCAAAAACATTCAGTACTTC.

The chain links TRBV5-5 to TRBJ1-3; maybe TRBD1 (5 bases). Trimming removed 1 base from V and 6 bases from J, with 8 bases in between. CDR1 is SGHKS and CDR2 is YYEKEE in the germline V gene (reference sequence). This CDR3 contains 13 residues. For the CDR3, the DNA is TGTGCCAGCAGCTTGAAGGGGATAAACACCATATATTTT. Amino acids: CASSLKGINTIYF. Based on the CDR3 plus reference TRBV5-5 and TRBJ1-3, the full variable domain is DAGVTQSPTHLIKTRGQQVTLRCSPISGHKSVSWYQQVLGQGPQFIFQYYEKEERGRGNFPDRFSARQFPNYSSELNVNALLLGDSALYLCASSLKGINTIYFGEGSWLTVV.

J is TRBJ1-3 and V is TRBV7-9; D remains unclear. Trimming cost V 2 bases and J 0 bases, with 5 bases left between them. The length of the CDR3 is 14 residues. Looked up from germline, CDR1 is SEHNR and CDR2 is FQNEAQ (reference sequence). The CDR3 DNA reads TGTGCCAGCAGCTTAAAGAGCTCTGGAAACACCATATATTTT. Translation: CASSLKSSGNTIYF.

The DNA of the CDR3 is TGTGCCAGCAGCTTAGGGGGGGGATCGGGTCAGCCCCAGCATTTT. Translating gives CASSLGGGSGQPQHF. This sequence joins TRBV7-2 and TRBJ1-5; perhaps TRBD1 as D (5 bases). Germline-derived CDR1 and CDR2 are SGHTA and FQGNSA. The CDR3 sequence is 15 residues long. Trimming removed 1 base from V and 6 bases from J, with 13 bases in between.

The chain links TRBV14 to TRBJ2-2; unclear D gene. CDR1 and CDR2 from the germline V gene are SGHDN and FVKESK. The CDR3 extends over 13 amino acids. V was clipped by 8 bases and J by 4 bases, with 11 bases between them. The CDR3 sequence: CASQTDFTGELFF. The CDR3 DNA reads TGTGCCAGCCAGACCGACTTCACCGGGGAGCTGTTTTTT.

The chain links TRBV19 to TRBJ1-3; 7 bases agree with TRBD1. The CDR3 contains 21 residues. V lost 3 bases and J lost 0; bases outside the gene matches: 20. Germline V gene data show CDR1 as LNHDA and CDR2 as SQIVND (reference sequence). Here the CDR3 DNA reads TGTGCCAGTAGTATTCTCGGGAGACGGACAGGAATCCTTGACTCTGGAAACACCATATATTTT. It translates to CASSILGRRTGILDSGNTIYF.

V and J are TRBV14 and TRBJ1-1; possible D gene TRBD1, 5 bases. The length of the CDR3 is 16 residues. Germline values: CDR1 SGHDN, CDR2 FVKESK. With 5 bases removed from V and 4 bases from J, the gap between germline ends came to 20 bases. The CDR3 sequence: CASSFITGNLGTEAFF. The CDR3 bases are TGTGCCAGCAGCTTTATTACAGGCAATCTGGGCACTGAAGCTTTCTTT.

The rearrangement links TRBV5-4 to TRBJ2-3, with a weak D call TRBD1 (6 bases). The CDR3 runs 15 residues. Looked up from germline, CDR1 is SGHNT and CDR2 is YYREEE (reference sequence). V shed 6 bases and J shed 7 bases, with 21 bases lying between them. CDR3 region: CASTSPGAGEYTQYF. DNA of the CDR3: TGTGCCAGCACCTCCCCCGGGGCAGGGGAGTATACGCAGTATTTT.

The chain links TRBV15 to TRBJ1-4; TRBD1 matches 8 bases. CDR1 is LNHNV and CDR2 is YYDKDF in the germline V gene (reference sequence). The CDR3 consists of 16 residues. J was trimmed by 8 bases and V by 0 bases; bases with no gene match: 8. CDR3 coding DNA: TGTGCCACCAGCAGAGATCTGACAGGGGATTTCGAAAAACTGTTTTTT. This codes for CATSRDLTGDFEKLFF.

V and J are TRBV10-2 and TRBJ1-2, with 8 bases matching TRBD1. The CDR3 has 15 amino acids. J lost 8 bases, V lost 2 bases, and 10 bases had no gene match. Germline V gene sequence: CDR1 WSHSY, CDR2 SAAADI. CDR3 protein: CASSELGTGPWGYTF. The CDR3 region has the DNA TGCGCCAGCAGTGAGCTTGGGACAGGCCCGTGGGGCTACACCTTC.